This T cell receptor (beta chain) was sequenced for a study of blood T cell repertoires in COVID-19. Study at large: Whether acute or convalescent, the COVID-19 samples came from the United States, Italy and Spain. PBMCs, B-cell-depleted T cells, or T cells were the source of the cDNA or gDNA that made up the material.

Enrollees, roughly 18 to 89 years old, lived in approximately 25 US areas. Source study methods: Amplification of reference gene primers was used by the study to estimate nucleated cell counts. This table comes from immunoSEQ multiplex PCR, and its TCRdb copy is limited to in-frame clones, with some not included. V and J calls and clone size are those listed in that table; D and trimming were worked out from the DNA. The sample contains a few hundred thousand clones, about 90% of which appear only once. Trimming cost V 1 base and J 4 bases, with 11 bases left between them. Germline CDR1 and CDR2: SGHAT and FQNNGV. The length of the CDR3 is 15 residues. This clone was seen more than once but under ten times.

Sequenced sample: PBMCs or T cells enriched from blood (not recorded which). This chain links TRBV11-2 with TRBJ1-5; D may be TRBD1 (6 bases). The source is a human donor in a cohort exposed to, infected with or recovered from COVID-19 (not recorded which). The donor label of this sample is uncertain. CDR3 sequence (DNA): TGTGCCAGCAGCTTAGCAGGGGCGCTTAATCAGCCCCAGCATTTT. Amino acid sequence: CASSLAGALNQPQHF.